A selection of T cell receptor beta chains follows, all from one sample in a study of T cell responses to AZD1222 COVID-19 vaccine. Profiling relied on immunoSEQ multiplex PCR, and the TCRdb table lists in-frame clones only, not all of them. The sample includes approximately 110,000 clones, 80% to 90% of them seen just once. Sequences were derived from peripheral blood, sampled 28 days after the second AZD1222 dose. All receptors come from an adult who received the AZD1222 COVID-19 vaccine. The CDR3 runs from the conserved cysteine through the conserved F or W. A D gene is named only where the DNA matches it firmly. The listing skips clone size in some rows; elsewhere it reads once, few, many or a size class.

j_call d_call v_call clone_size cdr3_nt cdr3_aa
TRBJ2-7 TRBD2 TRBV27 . TGTGCCAGCAGTTTATCGATCGGACTAGCGGAGTTCTCCTACGAGCAGTACTTC CASSLSIGLAEFSYEQYF
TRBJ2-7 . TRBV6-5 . TGTGCCAGCAAATCCGGTGCGGCGGGGAGCTACGAGCAGTACTTC CASKSGAAGSYEQYF
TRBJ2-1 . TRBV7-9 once TGTGCCAGCAGCTCCATTGATGAGGGGGAGAGAAATGAGCAGTTCTTC CASSSIDEGERNEQFF
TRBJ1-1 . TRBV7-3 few TGTGCCAGCAGGTACCGGGACCCTCCTCGTTTT CASRYRDPPRF
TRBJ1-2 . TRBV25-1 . TGTGCCAGCCAATCCCCAGACAGACCTAACTATGGCTACACCTTC CASQSPDRPNYGYTF
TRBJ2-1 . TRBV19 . TGTGCCAGTAGTATAAGCGGATTATACAATGAGCAGTTCTTC CASSISGLYNEQFF
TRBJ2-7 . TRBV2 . TGTGCCAGCAGTGAAGAATACGAGCAGTACTTC CASSEEYEQYF
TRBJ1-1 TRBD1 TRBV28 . TGTGCCAGCAGTTTCTCCGGGACAGGGGGCACTGAAGCTTTCTTT CASSFSGTGGTEAFF
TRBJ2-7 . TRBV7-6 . TGTGCCAGCAGCTTAGTCTACGAGCAGTACTTC CASSLVYEQYF
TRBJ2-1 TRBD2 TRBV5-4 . TGTGCCAGCACCCTAGCGGGAGTTGGCCCTCAATTCTACAATGAGCAGTTCTTC CASTLAGVGPQFYNEQFF
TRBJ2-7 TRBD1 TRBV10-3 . TGTGCCATCAGTTACCTACAACCGGGACAGGGGGCTGGAGAGCAGTACTTC CAISYLQPGQGAGEQYF
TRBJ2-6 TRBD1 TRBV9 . TGTGCCAGCAGCGGGCCCCGACAGGGCAGCTCTGGGGCCAACGTCCTGACTTTC CASSGPRQGSSGANVLTF
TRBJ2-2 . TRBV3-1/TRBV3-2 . TGTGCCAGCAGCCACACGGGAGCAGGGGCGAACACCGGGGAGCTGTTTTTT CASSHTGAGANTGELFF
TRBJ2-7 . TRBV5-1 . TGCGCCAGCAGCTTCGACGGCTACGAGCAGTACTTC CASSFDGYEQYF
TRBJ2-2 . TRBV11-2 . TGTGCCAGCAGCTCTCAGGCGAACACCGGGGAGCTGTTTTTT CASSSQANTGELFF
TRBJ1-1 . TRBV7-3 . TGTGCCAGCAGTTCGGGGCCAAGCACTGAAGCTTTCTTT CASSSGPSTEAFF
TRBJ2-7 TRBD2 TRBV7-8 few TGTGCCAGCAGCTTACAGGCTAGCGGAACCTACGAGCAGTACTTC CASSLQASGTYEQYF
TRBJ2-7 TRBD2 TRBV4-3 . TGCGCCAGCAGCCAAGATGTAGCGGGAGGCTTCTACGAGCAGTACTTC CASSQDVAGGFYEQYF
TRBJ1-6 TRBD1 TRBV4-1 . TGCGCCAGCAGCCAAGCACGGACAGGGCCCTTCTATAATTCACCCCTCCACTTT CASSQARTGPFYNSPLHF
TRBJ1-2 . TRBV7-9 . TGTGCCAGCAGCTCCCCGGACGGGAGGGACTATGGCTACACCTTC CASSSPDGRDYGYTF
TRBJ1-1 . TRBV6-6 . TGTGCCAGCAGTATGGACAGTAAAAAAGCTTTCTTT CASSMDSKKAFF
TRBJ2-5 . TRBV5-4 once TGTGCCAGCACCCCTGTGGGGGGTCTGCAAGAGACCCAGTACTTC CASTPVGGLQETQYF
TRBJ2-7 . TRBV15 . TGTGCCACCAGCAGCACCCTCGCGGGATACGAGCAGTACTTC CATSSTLAGYEQYF
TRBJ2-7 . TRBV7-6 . TGTGCCAGCAGCCCAACCCAGGGAGGCGAGCAGTACTTC CASSPTQGGEQYF
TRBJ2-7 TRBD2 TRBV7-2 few TGTGCCAGCAGCGCACTAGCGGCCTACGAGCAGTACTTC CASSALAAYEQYF
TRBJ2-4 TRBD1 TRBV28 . TGTGCCAGCAGTAAGACAGGGACGAACCTCAAAAACATTCAGTACTTC CASSKTGTNLKNIQYF
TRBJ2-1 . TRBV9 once TGTGCCAGCAGCCCCCGTCTGGGGCAGAATGAGCAGTTCTTC CASSPRLGQNEQFF
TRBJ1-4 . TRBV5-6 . TGTGCCAGCAGCCCCATTGGGGCAACTAATGAAAAACTGTTTTTT CASSPIGATNEKLFF
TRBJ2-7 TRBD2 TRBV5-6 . TGTGCCAGCAGCTTAGCTAGCGGCGAGCAGTACTTC CASSLASGEQYF
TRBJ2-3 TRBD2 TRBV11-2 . TGTGCCAGCAGCTTAGGGACTAGCGGGAGGACAGATACGCAGTATTTT CASSLGTSGRTDTQYF
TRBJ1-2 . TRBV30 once TGTGCCTGGAGATACCGGGCCTCGGTAAGAGGCTACACCTTC CAWRYRASVRGYTF
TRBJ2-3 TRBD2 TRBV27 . TGTGCCAGCAGGGGACTAGCGGTGAAAGGGTGGGGCCCCACAGATACGCAGTATTTT CASRGLAVKGWGPTDTQYF
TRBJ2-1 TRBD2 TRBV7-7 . TGTGCCAGCAGCCCTAGCGGGAGGAATGAGCAGTTCTTC CASSPSGRNEQFF
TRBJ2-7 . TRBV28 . TGTGCCAGCAGTTTTCTCTTTACCCCCTCCTACGAGCAGTACTTC CASSFLFTPSYEQYF
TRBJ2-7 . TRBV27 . TGTGCCAGCAGTTTATCGGCAGACTACGAGCAGTACTTC CASSLSADYEQYF
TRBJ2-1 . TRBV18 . TGTGCCAGCTCACCACCGAAGGACGGAAGAAATGAGCAGTTCTTC CASSPPKDGRNEQFF
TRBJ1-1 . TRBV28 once TGTGCCAGCAGGGGACCGTGGAACACTGAAGCTTTCTTT CASRGPWNTEAFF
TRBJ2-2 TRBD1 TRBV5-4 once TGTGCCAGCAGCTTGACAGGGGGCGAATCCGGGGAGCTGTTTTTT CASSLTGGESGELFF
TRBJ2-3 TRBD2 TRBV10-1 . TGCGCCAGCAGGCCGGGACTAGCGGCAGATACGCAGTATTTT CASRPGLAADTQYF
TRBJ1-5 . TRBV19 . TGTGCCAGTAGTATGTCAAGCAATCAGCCCCAGCATTTT CASSMSSNQPQHF
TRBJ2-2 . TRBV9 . TGTGCCAGCAGCGTAACGAGCGGGAACACCGGGGAGCTGTTTTTT CASSVTSGNTGELFF
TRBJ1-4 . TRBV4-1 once TGCGCCAGCAGCCAGACTCCGGGGGTTGAAAAACTGTTTTTT CASSQTPGVEKLFF
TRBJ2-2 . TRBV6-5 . TGTGCCAGCAGTTACTCGGTAGCCAGGGGCGGGGAGCTGTTTTTT CASSYSVARGGELFF
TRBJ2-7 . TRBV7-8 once TGTGCCAGCAGCCCAGAGGGGGCAGGGGGGTACGAGCAGTACTTC CASSPEGAGGYEQYF
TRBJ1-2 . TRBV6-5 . TGTGCCAGCAGTTATGGTTCGAGGAACGGCTACACCTTC CASSYGSRNGYTF
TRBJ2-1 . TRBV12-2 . TGTGCAAGTCGCTTAGCGAAGGTCGATAGGGGTGAGCAGTTCTTC CASRLAKVDRGEQFF
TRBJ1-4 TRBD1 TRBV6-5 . TGTGCCAGCAGGGGGGGACAGGGTAATGAAAAACTGTTTTTT CASRGGQGNEKLFF
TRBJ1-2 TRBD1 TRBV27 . TGTGCCAGCAGGGGACAGGGCCGGAACTATGGCTACACCTTC CASRGQGRNYGYTF
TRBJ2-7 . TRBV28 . TGTGCCAGCAGTTTTGGGCAAAAGGGGTACTTC CASSFGQKGYF
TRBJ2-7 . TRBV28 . TGTGCCAGCAGAGAGCCCGGGACCCCTCCCTACGAGCAGTACTTC CASREPGTPPYEQYF
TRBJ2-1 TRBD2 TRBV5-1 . TGCGCCAGCAGCCCGACTAGCGGGATGGGCAATGAGCAGTTCTTC CASSPTSGMGNEQFF
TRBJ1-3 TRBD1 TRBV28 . TGTGCCAGCAGTGCGCCCGGACAGGGAGGAAACACCATATATTTT CASSAPGQGGNTIYF
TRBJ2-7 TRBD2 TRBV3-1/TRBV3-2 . TGTGCCAGCAGCCTAGGACTAGCGGTAACCTACGAGCAGTACTTC CASSLGLAVTYEQYF
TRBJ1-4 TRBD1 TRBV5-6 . TGTGCCACCCATTCGGGGACCGGGACAGGGGACGAAAAACTGTTTTTT CATHSGTGTGDEKLFF
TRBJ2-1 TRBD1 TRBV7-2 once TGTGCCAGCAGACTAACAGGGGGCAACAATGAGCAGTTCTTC CASRLTGGNNEQFF
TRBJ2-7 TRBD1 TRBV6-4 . TGTGCCAGCAGTGAACTAAGGGGACAGGGGGCCGACGAGCAGTACTTC CASSELRGQGADEQYF
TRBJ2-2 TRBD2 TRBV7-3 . TGTGCCAGCAGCTTAACTAGCGGGAGTGGCACCGGGGAGCTGTTTTTT CASSLTSGSGTGELFF
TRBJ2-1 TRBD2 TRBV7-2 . TGTGCCAGCAGCTTAGAGGTAGTTTTGGGACTAGCGGGAGGGAATGAGCAGTTCTTC CASSLEVVLGLAGGNEQFF